The 21 T cell receptor beta chains in this list originate from one sample, sequenced in a study of T cell responses to AZD1222 COVID-19 vaccine. The table came from immunoSEQ multiplex PCR; TCRdb's copy has only in-frame clones and leaves some out. The sample records 120,000 or so clones, 91% being singletons. Sample: peripheral blood, taken on day 0 of AZD1222 vaccination. The receptor source for this set is an adult in good health.

J is TRBJ2-5 and V is TRBV5-1; TRBD2 aligns across 7 bases. The CDR3 spans 15 residues. Trimming took 0 bases from V and 8 from J; bases not matched to a gene: 10. The germline gives CDR1 SGHRS, CDR2 YFSETQ. As DNA, the CDR3 is TGCGCCAGCAGCTTGGAGGGAGGGCCGGAGGGAACCCAGTACTTC. It translates to CASSLEGGPEGTQYF.

This sequence joins TRBV24-1 and TRBJ1-6; tentatively, D is TRBD1 (6 bases). Deletions cut 3 bases from V and 0 bases from J, with 17 bases between. CDR3 length: 19 amino acids. Germline CDR1 KGHDR, CDR2 SFDVKD. This chain's CDR3 is CATSDEGGDRSSYNSPLHF. The CDR3 nucleotides are TGTGCCACCAGTGATGAAGGGGGAGATAGAAGCTCCTATAATTCACCCCTCCACTTT.

The chain recombines TRBV5-4 with TRBJ2-5, with 8 bases that match TRBD2. The CDR3 is made up of 14 amino acids. Germline CDR1 is SGHNT and CDR2 is YYREEE (reference sequence). The V gene end was trimmed by 2 bases and the J gene end by 3 bases; junction bases not matched to a gene: 3. The CDR3 reads CASSFSGGEETQYF. DNA of the CDR3: TGTGCCAGCAGCTTTTCCGGGGGGGAAGAGACCCAGTACTTC.

The chain has TRBV6-4 and TRBJ2-7; D unresolved. V lost 3 bases to trimming and J lost 3 bases, with 9 bases between them. Germline loops: CDR1 MRHNA, CDR2 SNTAGT. CDR3 length equals 13 residues. Here the CDR3 reads CASSENLGYEQYF. The CDR3 nucleotides are TGTGCCAGCAGTGAGAATTTAGGCTACGAGCAGTACTTC.

In this sample, this clone turned up once. This chain uses TRBV2 with TRBJ1-2; 7 bases line up with TRBD1. V shed 6 bases, J shed 8 bases, and the junction held 9 bases outside the gene matches. Germline lookup yields CDR1 SNHLY and CDR2 FYNNEI. This CDR3 has 13 residues. The CDR3 loop reads CASRAGTDGGYTF. CDR3 nucleotide sequence: TGTGCCAGCAGGGCCGGGACAGATGGAGGCTACACCTTC.

This clone was seen just once. This chain uses TRBV12-5 with TRBJ2-7; 9 nucleotides match TRBD1. The CDR3 is 14 amino acids. Trimming took 11 bases from V and 0 from J; bases not matched to a gene: 8. Germline assignment: CDR1 LGHNT and CDR2 FRNRAP. The CDR3 nucleotides are TGTGCTTCTCTCGGGACAGGGAGCTCCTACGAGCAGTACTTC. Residues: CASLGTGSSYEQYF. Together with reference TRBV12-5 and TRBJ2-7, the CDR3 gives the full variable domain: DARVTQTPRHKVTEMGQEVTMRCQPILGHNTVFWYRQTMMQGLELLAYFRNRAPLDDSGMPKDRFSAEMPDATLATLKIQPSEPRDSAVYFCASLGTGSSYEQYFGPGTRLTVT.

The V and J genes are TRBV6-7 and TRBJ2-1, with TRBD2 matching 10 bases. TRBV6-7 is given ORF status, its function remaining uncertain. Losses at the gene ends were 7 bases for V and 8 bases for J; bases not matched to a gene: 14. This CDR3 has 16 residues. CDR3 sequence reads: CASIYPGLAGDDEQFF. In nucleotides, the CDR3 is TGTGCCAGCATCTACCCCGGGCTAGCGGGAGACGATGAGCAGTTCTTC.

V usage is TRBV6-6 and J usage is TRBJ2-3; D remains ambiguous. The CDR3 runs to 12 residues. Trimming shortened V by 2 bases and J by 7 bases, and 7 bases separated the two germline ends. CDR1 is MNHNY and CDR2 is SVGAGI in the germline V gene (reference sequence). The CDR3, as DNA: TGTGCCAGCAGTTACGGGGAATATACGCAGTATTTT. Translating gives CASSYGEYTQYF.

This clone appeared a single time. This chain connects TRBV28 to TRBJ2-7; D unclear. V gave up 6 bases and J gave up 1 base, with 7 bases separating them. Germline V gene data show CDR1 as MDHEN and CDR2 as SYDVKM. This CDR3 contains 12 residues. The chain's CDR3 is CASRTHSYEQYF. As DNA, the CDR3 is TGTGCCAGCAGAACCCATTCCTACGAGCAGTACTTC.

This rearrangement joins TRBV19 to TRBJ2-7, with D uncertain. In germline, CDR1 is LNHDA, CDR2 SQIVND (reference sequence). Trimming removed 9 bases from V and 1 base from J, with 13 bases in between. This CDR3 region has 13 residues. CDR3 sequence: CASGRHFSYEQYF. The CDR3 DNA follows: TGTGCCAGCGGTAGACACTTTTCCTACGAGCAGTACTTC.

CDR3 amino acids: CASSQASTGGELFF. The CDR3 region has the DNA TGTGCCAGCAGCCAAGCTAGTACCGGCGGGGAGCTGTTTTTT. The V gene is TRBV3-1 (or the pseudogene TRBV3-2), the J gene TRBJ2-2, with D uncertain. CDR1 LGHDT and CDR2 YNNKEL come from the germline V gene (reference sequence). V was trimmed by 1 base and J by 7 bases, leaving 10 bases between them. The length of the CDR3 is 14 residues.

The chain joins TRBV7-9 to TRBJ2-3, with D possibly called TRBD1 or TRBD2 (5 bases each). Deletions cut 5 bases from V and 5 bases from J, with 11 bases between. CDR3 length equals 13 residues. Germline V CDR1 and CDR2: SEHNR, FQNEAQ (reference sequence). The CDR3 sequence: CASSPSGGDTQYF. Here the CDR3 DNA reads TGTGCCAGCAGCCCTAGTGGGGGAGATACGCAGTATTTT.

This rearrangement joins TRBV20-1 to TRBJ2-7; D unclear. The germline V gene encodes CDR1 DFQATT and CDR2 SNEGSKA (reference sequence). The CDR3 loop spans 13 amino acids. The V end was cut by 3 bases, the J end by 2 bases, with 11 bases between. CDR3: CSASSYSTYEQYF. CDR3 in DNA: TGCAGTGCTAGTTCCTATTCCACCTACGAGCAGTACTTC.

The V call is TRBV5-4, the J call TRBJ2-7; D is ambiguous. The length of the CDR3 is 14 residues. Trimming stripped 0 bases from V and 0 bases from J, with 7 bases between. Germline V gene data show CDR1 as SGHNT and CDR2 as YYREEE (reference sequence). The CDR3 sequence is CASSLEGSSYEQYF. CDR3 DNA sequence: TGTGCCAGCAGCTTGGAGGGCAGCTCCTACGAGCAGTACTTC.

This clone was seen only once. The chain is built from TRBV19 and TRBJ2-7; D is uncertain. The CDR3 totals 11 residues. V dropped 1 base and J dropped 3 bases, with 1 base sitting between them. Per the germline V gene, CDR1 is LNHDA and CDR2 is SQIVND (reference sequence). CDR3 amino acids: CASSIGYEQYF. DNA for the CDR3: TGTGCCAGTAGTATAGGCTACGAGCAGTACTTC.

The V call is TRBV19, the J call TRBJ2-1; a weak D match, TRBD1 (5 bases). The germline V and J ends were trimmed by 7 bases and 4 bases, with 17 bases remaining between them. Germline CDR1 reads LNHDA; CDR2 reads SQIVND (reference sequence). The CDR3 contains 15 residues. The CDR3 spells CASTPAQGIYNEQFF. In DNA form, the CDR3 reads TGTGCCAGTACCCCCGCCCAGGGAATTTACAATGAGCAGTTCTTC. Looking up the rest from reference TRBV19 and TRBJ2-1 gives the full variable domain: DGGITQSPKYLFRKEGQNVTLSCEQNLNHDAMYWYRQDPGQGLRLIYYSQIVNDFQKGDIAEGYSVSREKKESFPLTVTSAQKNPTAFYLCASTPAQGIYNEQFFGPGTRLTVL.

J is TRBJ2-2 and V is TRBV30; 8 bases map to TRBD2. With 5 bases clipped from V and 6 bases from J, the junction kept 14 bases outside the gene matches. In germline, CDR1 is GTSNPN, CDR2 SVGIG (reference sequence). This CDR3 region has 16 residues. The CDR3: CAWFSRTSSFSGELFF. As DNA, the CDR3 is TGTGCCTGGTTCTCCCGGACTAGCTCCTTCTCCGGGGAGCTGTTTTTT.

This chain links TRBV27 with TRBJ1-2, with 8 bases fitting TRBD1. V lost 4 bases, J lost 4 bases, and 2 bases stayed unmatched. The CDR3 has 13 residues. CDR1 is MNHEY and CDR2 is SMNVEV in the germline V gene (reference sequence). The CDR3 DNA follows: TGTGCCAGCAGTTCAACAGGGGGCTATGGCTACACCTTC. Translating it yields CASSSTGGYGYTF.

This chain links TRBV2 with TRBJ2-1; 10 bases match TRBD1. V was clipped by 10 bases and J by 8 bases; unmatched bases: 5. This CDR3 is built from 12 residues. Germline CDR1 is SNHLY and CDR2 is FYNNEI. DNA for the CDR3: TGTGCCAACAGGGGGACAGGGGATGAGCAGTTCTTC. Translated, it gives CANRGTGDEQFF.

As concerns this clone: The same CDR3 arises from other DNA sequences in this sample as well. This chain connects TRBV5-6 to TRBJ1-5, with D possibly TRBD1 on 5 matching bases. CDR1 is SGHDT and CDR2 is YYEEEE in the germline V gene. The ends were cut back, 3 bases at V and 3 bases at J, with 10 bases in the middle. This CDR3 is built from 14 residues. Here the CDR3 reads CASSSGFDNQPQHF. Here the CDR3 DNA reads TGTGCCAGCAGCTCAGGGTTTGACAATCAGCCCCAGCATTTT.

This clone was seen a handful of times. The J gene is TRBJ2-7, the V gene TRBV11-2, with TRBD2 as a possible D gene (6 bases). CDR1 and CDR2 (germline): SGHAT, FQNNGV. The CDR3 is 16 amino acids. V was shortened by 1 base and J by 0 bases, with 13 bases between the two germline ends. CDR3 sequence (DNA): TGTGCCAGCAGCTTAGTTGGGGACTCGAGCTCCTACGAGCAGTACTTC. Protein: CASSLVGDSSSYEQYF.